This T cell receptor (beta chain) was profiled in a study of regulatory T cells in long-lasting Graves disease. Sample time point: newly diagnosed GD, antithyroid drugs for less than 3 months. Construction of the TCR library relied on RNA isolated from PBMCs. The study's findings and limits: It was peripheral blood alone, not thyroid tissue, that was studied. A greater number of public clonotypes (about 3,000) was shared by persistent patients than by new patients (roughly 930).

About this clonotype: No antigen is known for it.

The TCR beta library used iRepertoire HTBI primers with Arm-PCR amplification of CDR3. One entry per CDR3 protein, called by TCRdb with MiXCR from the multiplex PCR reads. The sample contains roughly 520,000 distinct CDR3 sequences, 9.5% to 15% of which appear only once. The data also belong to a second study, concerning T cells in Graves' hyperthyroidism and ophthalmopathy. That work states: With the HTBI primer set, the TCR CDR3 went through a first round of RT-PCR.

The receptor was derived from a woman aged 30 to 39 with Graves disease. This specimen consisted of peripheral blood mononuclear cells (PBMCs), obtained at new diagnosis, from a patient treated with antithyroid drugs.

The chain's CDR3 is CATSRDPPGGGIDTQYF. CDR3 sequence (DNA): TGTGCCACCAGCAGAGATCCCCCAGGGGGCGGGATAGATACGCAGTATTTT. The rearrangement uses TRBV15 and TRBJ2-3; the match to TRBD1 covers 8 bases. V gave up 0 bases and J gave up 5 bases; unmatched junction bases: 10. The CDR3 extends over 17 amino acids. Germline V gene lookup returns CDR1 LNHNV and CDR2 YYDKDF (reference sequence). The full variable domain, its missing parts supplied by reference TRBV15 and TRBJ2-3, is DAMVIQNPRYQVTQFGKPVTLSCSQTLNHNVMYWYQQKSSQAPKLLFHYYDKDFNNEADTPDNFQSRRPNTSFCFLDIRSPGLGDTAMYLCATSRDPPGGGIDTQYFGPGTRLTVL.